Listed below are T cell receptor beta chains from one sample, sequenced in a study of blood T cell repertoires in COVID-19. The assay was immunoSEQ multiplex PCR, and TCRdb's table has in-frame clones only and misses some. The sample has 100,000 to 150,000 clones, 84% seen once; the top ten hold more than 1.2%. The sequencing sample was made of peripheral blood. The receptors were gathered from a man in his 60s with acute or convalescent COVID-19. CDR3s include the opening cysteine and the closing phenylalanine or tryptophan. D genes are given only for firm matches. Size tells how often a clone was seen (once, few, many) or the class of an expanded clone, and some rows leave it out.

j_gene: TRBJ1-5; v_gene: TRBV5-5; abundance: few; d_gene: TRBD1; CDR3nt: TGTGCCAGCAGCTTGACACAGGGGGTCAATCAGCCCCAGCATTTT; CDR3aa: CASSLTQGVNQPQHF
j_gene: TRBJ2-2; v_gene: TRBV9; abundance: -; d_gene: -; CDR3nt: TGTGCCAGCAGCGTAGGATCTGCGGTGAACACCGGGGAGCTGTTTTTT; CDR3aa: CASSVGSAVNTGELFF
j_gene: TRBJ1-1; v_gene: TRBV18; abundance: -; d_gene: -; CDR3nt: TGTGCCAGCTCACAGGGGCTGAACACTGAAGCTTTCTTT; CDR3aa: CASSQGLNTEAFF
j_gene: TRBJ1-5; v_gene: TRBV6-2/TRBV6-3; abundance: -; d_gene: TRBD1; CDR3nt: TGTGCCAGCAGTGGACAGGGGCCCCGTTCCGGTGATCAGCCCCAGCATTTT; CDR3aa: CASSGQGPRSGDQPQHF
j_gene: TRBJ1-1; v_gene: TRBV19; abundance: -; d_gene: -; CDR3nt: TGTGCCAGTAGCGTCCTCACAATGAACACTGAAGCTTTCTTT; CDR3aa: CASSVLTMNTEAFF
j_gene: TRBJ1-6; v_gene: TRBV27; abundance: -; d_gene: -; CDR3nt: TGTGCCAGCGGCTTAACAGAGAAAAATTCACCCCTCCACTTT; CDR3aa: CASGLTEKNSPLHF
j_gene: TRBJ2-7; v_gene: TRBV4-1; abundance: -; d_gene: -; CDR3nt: TGCGCCAGCAGCCAAGCAGGGTCACGGGAGCAGTACTTC; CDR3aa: CASSQAGSREQYF
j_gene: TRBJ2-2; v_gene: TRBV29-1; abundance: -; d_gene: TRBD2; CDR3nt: TGCAGCGCCCGGACTAGCGGGGGCGGCACCGGGGAGCTGTTTTTT; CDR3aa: CSARTSGGGTGELFF
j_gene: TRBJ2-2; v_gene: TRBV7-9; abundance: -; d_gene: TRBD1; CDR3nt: TGTGCCAGCAGCTTACGGACAGGGGGCACCGGGGAGCTGTTTTTT; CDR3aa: CASSLRTGGTGELFF
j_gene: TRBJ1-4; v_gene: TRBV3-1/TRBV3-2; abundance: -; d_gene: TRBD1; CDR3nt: TGTGCCAGCAGCCAACGGACAGGGTCGGGTGAAAAACTGTTTTTT; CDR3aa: CASSQRTGSGEKLFF
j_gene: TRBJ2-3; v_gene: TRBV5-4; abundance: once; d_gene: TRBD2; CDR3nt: TGTGCCAGCAGCTTGGAAAGCGTGGGCGAGCGGGGTGCAGATACGCAGTATTTT; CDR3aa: CASSLESVGERGADTQYF
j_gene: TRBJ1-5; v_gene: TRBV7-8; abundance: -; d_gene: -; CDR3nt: TGTGCCAGCAGCTCTGGGGCCCCTAGCAATCAGCCCCAGCATTTT; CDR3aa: CASSSGAPSNQPQHF
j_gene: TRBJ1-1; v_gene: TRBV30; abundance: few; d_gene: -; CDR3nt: TGTGCCTGGAGTAAGGAGGAGACTGAAGCTTTCTTT; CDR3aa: CAWSKEETEAFF
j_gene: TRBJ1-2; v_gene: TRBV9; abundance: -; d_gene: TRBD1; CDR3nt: TGTGCCAGCGGGGACAGGGGAACCTATGGCTACACCTTC; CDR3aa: CASGDRGTYGYTF
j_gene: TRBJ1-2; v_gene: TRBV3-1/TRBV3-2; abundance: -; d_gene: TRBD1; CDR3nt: TGTGCCAGCAGCCAAGATCCCGGGACAGGTGGCTACACCTTC; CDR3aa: CASSQDPGTGGYTF
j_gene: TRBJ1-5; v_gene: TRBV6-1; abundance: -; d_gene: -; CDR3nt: TGTGCCAGCAGTGAAGGAGGCGGAAACAATCAGCCCCAGCATTTT; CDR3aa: CASSEGGGNNQPQHF
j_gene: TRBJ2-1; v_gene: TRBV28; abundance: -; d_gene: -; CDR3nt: TGTGCCAGCAGTCAAGCCCTTAATTGGTTCTTC; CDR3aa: CASSQALNWFF
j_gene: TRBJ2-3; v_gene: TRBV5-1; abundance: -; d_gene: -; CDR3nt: TGCGCCAGCAGCTTGGTTGCGTTCACAGATACGCAGTATTTT; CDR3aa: CASSLVAFTDTQYF
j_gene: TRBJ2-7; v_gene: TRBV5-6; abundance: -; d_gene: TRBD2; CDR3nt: TGTGCCAGCAGTGCCGGGACTAGCGGGAGGGGATACGAGCAGTACTTC; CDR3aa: CASSAGTSGRGYEQYF
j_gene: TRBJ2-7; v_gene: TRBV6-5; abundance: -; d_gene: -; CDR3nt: TGTGCCAGCAGGACAAACAGGATGTCGCCCCACGAGCAGTACTTC; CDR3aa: CASRTNRMSPHEQYF
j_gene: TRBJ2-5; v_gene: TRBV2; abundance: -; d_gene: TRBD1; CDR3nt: TGTGCCAGCAGAAACCGACAGGGTACAGAGACCCAGTACTTC; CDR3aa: CASRNRQGTETQYF
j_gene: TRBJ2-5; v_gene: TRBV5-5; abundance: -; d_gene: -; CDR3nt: TGTGCCAGCAGCTTCCCGATACGCGTGGACCAAGAGACCCAGTACTTC; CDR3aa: CASSFPIRVDQETQYF
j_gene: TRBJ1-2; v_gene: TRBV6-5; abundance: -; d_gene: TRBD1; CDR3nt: TGTGCCAGCAGTCCTCGGACAGGGGGAAACTATGGCTACACCTTC; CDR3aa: CASSPRTGGNYGYTF
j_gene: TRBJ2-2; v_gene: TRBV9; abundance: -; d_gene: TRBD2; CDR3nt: TGTGCCAGCAGCGTAGGACTAGCGGCTTTAACTTTCAGCACCGGGGAGCTGTTTTTT; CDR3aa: CASSVGLAALTFSTGELFF
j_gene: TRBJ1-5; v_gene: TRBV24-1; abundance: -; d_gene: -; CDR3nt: TGTGCCACCAGTGGTCCTAGTCTCTTAAATGATTATCAGCCCCAGCATTTT; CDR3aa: CATSGPSLLNDYQPQHF
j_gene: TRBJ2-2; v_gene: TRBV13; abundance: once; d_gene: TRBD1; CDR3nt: TGTGCCAGCAACCCACAGGGGGCCGGGAACACCGGGGAGCTGTTTTTT; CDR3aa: CASNPQGAGNTGELFF
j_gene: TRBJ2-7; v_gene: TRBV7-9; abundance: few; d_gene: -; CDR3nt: TGTGCCAGCAGCTCCGGGATCCAAGGGTACGAGCAGTACTTC; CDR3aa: CASSSGIQGYEQYF
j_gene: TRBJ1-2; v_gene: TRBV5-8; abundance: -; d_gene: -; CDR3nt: TGTGCCAGCAGCCTACAAGCCTGGACTAGCTATGGCTACACCTTC; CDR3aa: CASSLQAWTSYGYTF
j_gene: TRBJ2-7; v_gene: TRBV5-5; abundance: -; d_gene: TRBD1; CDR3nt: TGTGCCAGCAGCTTGGAACAGGGGGTCCCCTACGAGCAGTACTTC; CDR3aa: CASSLEQGVPYEQYF
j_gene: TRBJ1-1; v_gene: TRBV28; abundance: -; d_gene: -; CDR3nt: TGTGCCAGCAGTTTATTGGCCACTGAAGCTTTCTTT; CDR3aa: CASSLLATEAFF
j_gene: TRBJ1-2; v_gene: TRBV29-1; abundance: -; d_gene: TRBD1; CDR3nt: TGCAGCACCGACACCCGGGACAGCTTTAACTATGGCTACACCTTC; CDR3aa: CSTDTRDSFNYGYTF
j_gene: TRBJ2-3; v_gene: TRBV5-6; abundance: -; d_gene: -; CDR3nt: TGTGCCAGCAGCTCGTCAGATACGCAGTATTTT; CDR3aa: CASSSSDTQYF
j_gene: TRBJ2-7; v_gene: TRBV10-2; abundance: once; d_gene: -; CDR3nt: TGCGCCAGCAGGCCCAGCTCCTACGAGCAGTACTTC; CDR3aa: CASRPSSYEQYF
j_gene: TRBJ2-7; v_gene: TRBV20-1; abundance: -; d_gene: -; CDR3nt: TGCAGTGCTAGTCCCGGGAAACCCCCCTACGAGCAGTACTTC; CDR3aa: CSASPGKPPYEQYF
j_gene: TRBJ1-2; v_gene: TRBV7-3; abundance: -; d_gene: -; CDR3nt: TGTGCCAGCAGCCCTGACAAGAACTATGGCTACACCTTC; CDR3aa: CASSPDKNYGYTF
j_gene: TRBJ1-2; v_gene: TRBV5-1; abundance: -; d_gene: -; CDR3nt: TGCGCCAGCAGGTCACAGGGTGTCGACTATGGCTACACCTTC; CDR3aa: CASRSQGVDYGYTF
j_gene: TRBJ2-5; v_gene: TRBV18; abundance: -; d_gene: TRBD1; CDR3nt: TGTGCCAGCTCATCGGGACAGGGTCGGGGAGAGACCCAGTACTTC; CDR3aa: CASSSGQGRGETQYF